This T cell receptor beta chain derives from a study of blood T cell repertoires in COVID-19 (TCRdb year 2020). At the level of the whole study: Samples covering the acute and convalescent phases of COVID-19 were provided by collaborators in the United States, Italy and Spain. The repertoires were made available in a free public database intended to serve as a resource for research on the immune response to SARS-CoV-2. Subjects who had been exposed to COVID-19, were actively infected with it, or had recovered from it provided the deeply sampled blood TCRbeta repertoires that made up the dataset. The prospective study material was composed of cDNA or gDNA derived from T cells, B-cell-depleted T cells, or PBMCs. Nearly every sample came with metadata listing a de-identified subject ID, COVID-19 status, age in years and sex. Where HLA class I and class II types were available, the types were taken from metadata supplied by the sample provider, not from assay-based typing. Samples were obtained from the ongoing ImmuneRACE study (first 160 participants) and from some 1,200 subjects provided by 6 global collaborators. The study at large found these results: Clinical and demographic metadata were provided uncurated, with the amount varying by source and participant.

A note on this clone: It lacks a known antigen. Base qualities are not provided; no much larger clone lies one nucleotide away.

The immunoSEQ Assay, a bias-controlled multiplex PCR, was used to amplify TCRbeta CDR3 regions from genomic DNA. The published analysis was carried out like this. Within the assay, amplification of reference gene primers was used to estimate how many nucleated cells each sample contained. Sequence reads were collapsed and filtered to measure the absolute abundance of every unique TCRbeta CDR3 rearrangement. Productive Simpson clonality was computed per sample as the square root of Simpson's diversity index over productive rearrangements. TCRdb's version of the immuneACCESS table is confined to in-frame rearrangements and falls short of the full clone set. An unresolved V gene accounts for under half of the shortfall where checked; the remainder is of unknown origin. The V and J calls and clone size are taken from that table; D and trimming were inferred from the DNA. In all, the sample holds about 87,000 clones, and 70% to 90% of those were seen once. The ten top clones hold less than 6.5% of the sample.

Collaborating institutions collected whole blood in K2EDTA tubes following their own protocols. For TCRbeta analysis, collaborators shipped samples in one of three forms: frozen whole blood, isolated PBMCs, or DNA extracted from either of those sample types. The TCR was taken from a middle-aged man with acute or convalescent COVID-19. Input material: peripheral blood.

The nucleotides are TGTGCCAGCAGCTTTTCGACAGGGTCCTACAATGAGCAGTTCTTC. This gives the protein CASSFSTGSYNEQFF. The V and J genes are TRBV11-3 and TRBJ2-1, and 7 junction bases match TRBD1. CDR1 and CDR2, looked up from the germline V gene, are SGHNT and YENEEA. CDR3 length: 15 amino acids, cysteine to phenylalanine. The only DNA kept is the CDR3, 45 bases in frame from the first base. Germline trimming amounts to 3 bases on V and 1 base on J, with 3 as the count of junction bases outside the gene matches.